The T cell receptor (beta chain) described here comes from a study of a mutant IDH1 vaccine in newly diagnosed glioma. This clone was seen more than once but under ten times. Antigen: not known. Overall study results and limits: Researchers report vaccine-induced immune responses in approximately 95% of patients.

Some clones are missing from TCRdb's copy, which holds only in-frame ones; the method was immunoSEQ multiplex PCR. This table has 20,000 to 25,000 clones, approximately 90% appearing once. Time point here: baseline, week 1 (first vaccination visit). Treatment specified: pre-vaccination baseline after standard-of-care therapy. Tumors from donors were new WHO grade 3 or 4 IDH1-mutant astrocytomas with ATRX loss. V trimming: 6 bases; J trimming: 1 base; junction bases outside the gene matches: 2. CDR1 and CDR2 from the germline V gene are MNHNS and SASEGT. The CDR3 covers 14 residues. The TCR was taken from a man aged 30 to 39 with glioma. Sequences were derived from PBMCs, sampled from a glioma patient treated with radiotherapy, temozolomide or both. The chain carries TRBV6-1 and TRBJ2-3; 9 nucleotides agree with TRBD1. CDR3: CASRWDRGTDTQYF. The CDR3 DNA reads as TGTGCCAGCAGGTGGGACAGGGGCACAGATACGCAGTATTTT.